The subject of this entry is one T cell receptor (beta chain). The data were taken from a study of T cell changes during pregnancy in multiple sclerosis. The data were produced by immunoSEQ multiplex PCR, yet TCRdb's version contains in-frame clones alone and is incomplete. The sample lists approximately 66,000 clones, more than 85% occurring once. The germline V gene has CDR1 LNHDA and CDR2 SQIVND (reference sequence). Germline trimming cut 4 bases from V and 3 bases from J; bases unmatched to any gene: 20. The CDR3 has 20 residues. The TCR originated in a female donor with multiple sclerosis, enrolled in a pregnancy study. Here the sequenced sample was CD8+ T cells from peripheral blood mononuclear cells, taken before pregnancy. This chain links TRBV19 with TRBJ1-5, with 8 bases aligning to TRBD1. In DNA form, the CDR3 reads TGTGCCAGTAGTACCCCTCCAGTGACAGGGGTGGTTACGCTCAATCAGCCCCAGCATTTT. The encoded protein is CASSTPPVTGVVTLNQPQHF.